Sequencing of this T cell receptor beta chain was carried out in a study of cytomegalovirus exposure and HLA in healthy donors. The PCR made use of 60 Vbeta and 13 Jbeta primers. Method: immunoSEQ multiplex PCR; TCRdb's copy keeps in-frame clones and lacks some. The sample consists of about 130,000 clones, about 82% of them appearing once. This clone was seen more than once but under ten times. The antigen remains unidentified. Study observations and caveats: Confirmation was obtained in vitro that a few CMV-associated chains are specific for CMV antigens.

The CDR3 spans 15 residues. Trimming removed 4 bases at V and 2 bases at J, with 11 bases between. Germline loops: CDR1 MNHEY, CDR2 SVGAGI. V usage is TRBV6-5 and J usage is TRBJ2-2; D is unclear. The sample consisted of PBMCs. The source is a man aged 25 to 45 in good health. This chain's CDR3 is CASSLASVNTGELFF. DNA for the CDR3: TGTGCCAGCAGTTTAGCTTCGGTTAACACCGGGGAGCTGTTTTTT.